This T cell receptor (beta chain) was sequenced for a study of regulatory T cells. Turning to this clone: Antigen specificity is unknown.

The PCR used 52 TRBV and 13 TRBJ primers. Sequencing used immunoSEQ multiplex PCR; TCRdb keeps in-frame clones, though not all of them. The data show over 25,000 clones, with 85% to 95% seen just once and roughly 1.6% held by the top ten. Germline lookup yields CDR1 MNHNY and CDR2 SVGAGI (reference sequence). The CDR3 extends over 11 amino acids. V lost 8 bases, J lost 4 bases, and 8 bases lay in between. Overall study results and limits: Regulatory T cells showed the strongest V-J pair restriction and V/J gene skewing among patient repertoires. In CD3G-deficient patients, conventional CD4+ T cells were enriched for hydrophobic CDR3 residues at positions 6 and 7.

What was sequenced was conventional CD4+ T cells sorted from blood. The source is a person aged 18 to 35 with CD3G deficiency. This chain links TRBV6-6 with TRBJ1-1; D is unresolved. The CDR3 protein is CASVGVTEAFF. The DNA for the CDR3 is TGTGCCAGCGTCGGGGTCACTGAAGCTTTCTTT.